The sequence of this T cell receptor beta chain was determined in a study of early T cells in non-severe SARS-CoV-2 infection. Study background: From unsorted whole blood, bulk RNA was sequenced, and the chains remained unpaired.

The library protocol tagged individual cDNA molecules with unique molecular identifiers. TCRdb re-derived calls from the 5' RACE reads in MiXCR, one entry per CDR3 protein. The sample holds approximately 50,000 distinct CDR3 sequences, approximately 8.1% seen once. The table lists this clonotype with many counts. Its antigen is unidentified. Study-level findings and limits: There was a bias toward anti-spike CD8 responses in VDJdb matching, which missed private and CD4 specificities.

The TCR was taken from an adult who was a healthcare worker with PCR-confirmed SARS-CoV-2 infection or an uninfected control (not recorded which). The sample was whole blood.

For the CDR3, the DNA is TGTGCCACACGAAAACTAGGACAGGGGGCGTCAAATGAGCAGTTCTTC. Its translation: CATRKLGQGASNEQFF. The chain couples TRBV19 to TRBJ2-1; TRBD1 aligns across 11 bases. The CDR3 spans 16 residues. J gave up 7 bases and V 10 bases, and 15 bases lay outside the gene matches. Germline V gene data show CDR1 as LNHDA and CDR2 as SQIVND (reference sequence).